This TCR beta chain was documented in a study of glioma-infiltrating T cells after dendritic cell vaccination. In the study overall: Glioblastoma patients came from Phase I and II dendritic cell vaccination trials. Patients received autologous tumor lysate-pulsed dendritic cell vaccination between about 2003 and 2013. Three intradermal dendritic cell vaccine injections were given every two weeks.

Noted time point: after dendritic cell vaccination, including at tumor progression/relapse. Patients had residual fresh-frozen tumor tissue and more than two years of survival data. Method: immunoSEQ multiplex PCR; TCRdb's copy keeps in-frame clones and lacks some. The table includes 70,000 to 90,000 clones, 75% to 90% detected once. This clonotype originated in a human donor with glioblastoma. The sample here was blood, taken after dendritic cell vaccination.

CDR3 protein: CASSLVYVGGSYGYTF. Written as DNA, the CDR3 is TGTGCCAGCAGCTTAGTGTACGTCGGCGGCAGCTATGGCTACACCTTC. The gene calls are TRBV7-2 and TRBJ1-2; D not certain. CDR1 and CDR2 (germline): SGHTA, FQGNSA. V was trimmed by 1 base and J by 4 bases, leaving 16 bases between them. CDR3 size: 16 residues.